The clone carrying this T cell receptor (beta chain) was found once. The sample is drawn from a study of blood T cell repertoires in COVID-19. In the study overall: PBMCs, B-cell-depleted T cells, or T cells were the source of the cDNA or gDNA that made up the material.

The CDR3 is 16 amino acids. The germline V gene has CDR1 SEHNR and CDR2 FQNEAQ (reference sequence). The ends were cut back, 4 bases at V and 4 bases at J, with 19 bases in the middle. Here immunoSEQ multiplex PCR was the method, and the copy in TCRdb shows in-frame clones only, minus some. Of 80,000 or so clones listed, roughly 90% are singletons. The sequenced sample was peripheral blood. This TCR was sampled from a human donor in a cohort sampled during active COVID-19. The chain recombines TRBV7-9 with TRBJ1-1; D is ambiguous. DNA of the CDR3: TGTGCCAGCAGCTCCCATACGGCGGCCTTGGGCACTGAAGCTTTCTTT. Translated, it gives CASSSHTAALGTEAFF.